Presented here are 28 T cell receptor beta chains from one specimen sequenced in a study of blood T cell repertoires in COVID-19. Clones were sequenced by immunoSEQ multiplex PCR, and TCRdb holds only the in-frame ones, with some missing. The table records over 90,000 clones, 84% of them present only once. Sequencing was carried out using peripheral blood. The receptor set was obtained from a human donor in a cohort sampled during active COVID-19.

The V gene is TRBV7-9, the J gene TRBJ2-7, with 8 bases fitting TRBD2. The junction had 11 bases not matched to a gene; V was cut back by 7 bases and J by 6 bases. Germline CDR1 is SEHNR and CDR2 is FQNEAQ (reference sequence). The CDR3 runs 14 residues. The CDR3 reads CASTSRGGFGEQYF. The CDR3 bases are TGTGCCAGCACCTCTCGGGGGGGGTTCGGCGAGCAGTACTTC.

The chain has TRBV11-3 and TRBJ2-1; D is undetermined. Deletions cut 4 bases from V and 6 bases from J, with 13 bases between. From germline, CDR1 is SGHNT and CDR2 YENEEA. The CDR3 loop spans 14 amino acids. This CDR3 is CASSYRPYSNEQFF. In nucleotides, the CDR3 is TGTGCCAGCAGCTATCGGCCTTACAGCAATGAGCAGTTCTTC.

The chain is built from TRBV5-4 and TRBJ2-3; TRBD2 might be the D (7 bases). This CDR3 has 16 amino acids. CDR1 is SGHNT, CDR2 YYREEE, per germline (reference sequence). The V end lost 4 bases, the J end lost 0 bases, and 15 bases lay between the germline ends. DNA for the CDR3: TGTGCCAGCAGCCAGGGGACTATCCAAAGCACAGATACGCAGTATTTT. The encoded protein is CASSQGTIQSTDTQYF.

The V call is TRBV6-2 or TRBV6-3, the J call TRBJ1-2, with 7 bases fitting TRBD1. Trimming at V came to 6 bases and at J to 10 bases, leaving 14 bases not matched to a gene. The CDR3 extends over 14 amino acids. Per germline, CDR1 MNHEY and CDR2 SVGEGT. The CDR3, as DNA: TGTGCCAGCAGCTCCGCCGGGACAGCGCTCTCCTACACCTTC. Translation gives CASSSAGTALSYTF.

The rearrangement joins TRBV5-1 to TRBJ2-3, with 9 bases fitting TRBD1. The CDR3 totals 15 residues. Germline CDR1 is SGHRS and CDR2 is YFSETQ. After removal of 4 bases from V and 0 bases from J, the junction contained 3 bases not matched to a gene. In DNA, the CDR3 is TGCGCCAGCAGCGGCGGACAGGGGAGCACAGATACGCAGTATTTT. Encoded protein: CASSGGQGSTDTQYF.

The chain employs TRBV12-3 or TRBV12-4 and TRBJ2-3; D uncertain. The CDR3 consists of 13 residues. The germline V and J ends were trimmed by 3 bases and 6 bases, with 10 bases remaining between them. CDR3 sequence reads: CASSLKQPDTQYF. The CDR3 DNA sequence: TGTGCCAGCAGTTTGAAGCAACCGGATACGCAGTATTTT.

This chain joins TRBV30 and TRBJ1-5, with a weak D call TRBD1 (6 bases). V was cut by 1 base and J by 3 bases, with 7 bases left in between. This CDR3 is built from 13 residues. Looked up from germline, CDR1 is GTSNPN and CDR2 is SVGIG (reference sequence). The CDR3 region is CAWSGDINQPQHF. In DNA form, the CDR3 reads TGTGCCTGGAGTGGGGACATCAATCAGCCCCAGCATTTT.

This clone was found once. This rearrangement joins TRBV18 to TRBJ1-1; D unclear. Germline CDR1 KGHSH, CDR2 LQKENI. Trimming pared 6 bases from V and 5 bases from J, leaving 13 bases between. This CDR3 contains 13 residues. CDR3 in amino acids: CASSGQARTEAFF. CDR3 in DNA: TGTGCCAGCTCGGGCCAAGCCAGGACTGAAGCTTTCTTT.

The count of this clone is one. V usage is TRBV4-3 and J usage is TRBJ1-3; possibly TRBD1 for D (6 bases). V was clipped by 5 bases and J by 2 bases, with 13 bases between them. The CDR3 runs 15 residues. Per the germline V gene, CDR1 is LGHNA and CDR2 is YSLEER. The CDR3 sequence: CASSAGTPAGNTIYF. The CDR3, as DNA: TGCGCCAGCAGCGCTGGGACACCGGCTGGAAACACCATATATTTT.

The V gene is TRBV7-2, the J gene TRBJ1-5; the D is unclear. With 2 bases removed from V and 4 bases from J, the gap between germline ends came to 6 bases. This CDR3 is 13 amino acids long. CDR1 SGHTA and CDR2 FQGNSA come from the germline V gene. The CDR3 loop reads CASSLRDNQPQHF. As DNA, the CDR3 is TGTGCCAGCAGCTTACGGGATAATCAGCCCCAGCATTTT.

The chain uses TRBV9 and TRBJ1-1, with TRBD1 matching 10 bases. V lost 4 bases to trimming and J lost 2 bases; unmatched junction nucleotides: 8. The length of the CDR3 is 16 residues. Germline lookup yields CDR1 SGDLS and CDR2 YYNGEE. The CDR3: CASSITGQGGNTEAFF. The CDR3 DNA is TGTGCCAGCAGCATAACCGGACAGGGGGGAAACACTGAAGCTTTCTTT.

The CDR3 is CASSYETPRGGYEQYF. The CDR3 coding sequence is TGTGCCAGCAGTTACGAAACCCCCAGAGGGGGCTACGAGCAGTACTTC. The chain links TRBV6-6 to TRBJ2-7, with a possible D match to TRBD1 (6 bases). The V gene lost 2 bases and the J gene lost 3 bases, with 17 bases spanning the gap. CDR1 is MNHNY, CDR2 SVGAGI, per germline (reference sequence). This CDR3 region has 16 residues.

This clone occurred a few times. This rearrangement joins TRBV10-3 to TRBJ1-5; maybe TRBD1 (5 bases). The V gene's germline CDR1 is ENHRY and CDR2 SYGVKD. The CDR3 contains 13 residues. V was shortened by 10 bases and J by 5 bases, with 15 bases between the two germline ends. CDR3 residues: CATKGTGDQPQHF. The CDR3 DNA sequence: TGTGCCACCAAGGGAACAGGTGATCAGCCCCAGCATTTT.

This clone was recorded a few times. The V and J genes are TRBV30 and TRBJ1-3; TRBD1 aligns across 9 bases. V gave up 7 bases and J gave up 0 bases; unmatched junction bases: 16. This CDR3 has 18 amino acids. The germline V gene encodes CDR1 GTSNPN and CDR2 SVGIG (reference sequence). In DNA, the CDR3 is TGTGCCTACTCCCGGGACAGGGCCCTTGTGGGCTCTGGAAACACCATATATTTT. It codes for CAYSRDRALVGSGNTIYF.

The CDR3 DNA reads as TGTGCAAGTCGCTTAGCAAAGGACGCGGGAAGTTATTCACCCCTCCACTTT. This translates into CASRLAKDAGSYSPLHF. The rearrangement joins TRBV12-2 to TRBJ1-6. TRBV12-2 is described as a pseudogene. This CDR3 region has 17 residues.

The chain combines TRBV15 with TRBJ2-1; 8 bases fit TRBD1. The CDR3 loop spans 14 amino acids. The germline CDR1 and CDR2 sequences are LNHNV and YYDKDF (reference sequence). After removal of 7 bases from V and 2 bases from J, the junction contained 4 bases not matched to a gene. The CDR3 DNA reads TGTGCCACCAACCCAGGGGGCCCCTACAATGAGCAGTTCTTC. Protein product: CATNPGGPYNEQFF.

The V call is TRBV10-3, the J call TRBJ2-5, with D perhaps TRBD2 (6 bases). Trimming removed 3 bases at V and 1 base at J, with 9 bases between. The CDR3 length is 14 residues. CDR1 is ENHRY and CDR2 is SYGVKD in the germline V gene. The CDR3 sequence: CAISDSGGQETQYF. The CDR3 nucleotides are TGTGCCATCAGTGACTCCGGGGGCCAAGAGACCCAGTACTTC.

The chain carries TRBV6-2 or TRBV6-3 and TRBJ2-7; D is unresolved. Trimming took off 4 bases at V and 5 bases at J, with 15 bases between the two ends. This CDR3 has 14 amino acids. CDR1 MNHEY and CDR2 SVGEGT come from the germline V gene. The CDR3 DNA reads TGTGCCAGCAGTTTACCCTCTATAAGAAACGAGCAGTACTTC. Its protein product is CASSLPSIRNEQYF.

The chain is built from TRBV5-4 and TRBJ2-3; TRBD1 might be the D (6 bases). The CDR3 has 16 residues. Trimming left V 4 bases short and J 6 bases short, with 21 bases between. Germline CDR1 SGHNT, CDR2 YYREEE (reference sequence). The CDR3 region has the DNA TGTGCCAGCAGCCCAGGGGCAGACCACACACCCGATACGCAGTATTTT. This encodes CASSPGADHTPDTQYF.

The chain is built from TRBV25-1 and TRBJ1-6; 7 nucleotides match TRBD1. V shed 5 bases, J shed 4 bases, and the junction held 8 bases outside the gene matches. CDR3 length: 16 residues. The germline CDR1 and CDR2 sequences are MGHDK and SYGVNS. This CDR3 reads CASSSTYRGYNSPLHF. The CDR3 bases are TGTGCCAGCAGTTCCACTTACAGGGGTTATAATTCACCCCTCCACTTT.

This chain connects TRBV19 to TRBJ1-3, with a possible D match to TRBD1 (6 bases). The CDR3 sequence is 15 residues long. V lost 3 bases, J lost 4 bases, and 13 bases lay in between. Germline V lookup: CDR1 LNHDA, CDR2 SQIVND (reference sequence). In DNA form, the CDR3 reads TGTGCCAGTAGTATCAACAGGGCGACCGGAAACACCATATATTTT. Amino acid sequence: CASSINRATGNTIYF.

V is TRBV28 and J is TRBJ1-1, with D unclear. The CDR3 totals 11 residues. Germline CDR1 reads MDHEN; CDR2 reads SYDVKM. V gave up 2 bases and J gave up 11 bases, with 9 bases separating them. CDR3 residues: CASSLTGRAFF. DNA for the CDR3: TGTGCCAGCAGTTTAACGGGAAGGGCTTTCTTT.

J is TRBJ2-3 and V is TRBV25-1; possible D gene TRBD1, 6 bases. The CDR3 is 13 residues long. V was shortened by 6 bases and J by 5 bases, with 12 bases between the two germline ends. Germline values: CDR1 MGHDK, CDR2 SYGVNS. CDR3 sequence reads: CASRPTGRDTQYF. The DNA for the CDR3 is TGTGCCAGCAGGCCCACAGGGCGAGATACGCAGTATTTT.

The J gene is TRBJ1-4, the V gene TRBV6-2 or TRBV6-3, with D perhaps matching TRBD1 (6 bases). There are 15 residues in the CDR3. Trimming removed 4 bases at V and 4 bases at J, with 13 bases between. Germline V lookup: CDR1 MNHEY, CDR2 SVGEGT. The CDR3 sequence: CASSFGTGNNEKLFF. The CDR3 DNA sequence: TGTGCCAGCAGTTTCGGAACAGGGAATAATGAAAAACTGTTTTTT.

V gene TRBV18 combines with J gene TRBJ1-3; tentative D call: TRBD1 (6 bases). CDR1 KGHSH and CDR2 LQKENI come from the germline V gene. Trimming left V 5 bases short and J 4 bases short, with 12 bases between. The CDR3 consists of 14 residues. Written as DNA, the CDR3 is TGTGCCAGCTCAAATGGACAGTTGGGAAACACCATATATTTT. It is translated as CASSNGQLGNTIYF.

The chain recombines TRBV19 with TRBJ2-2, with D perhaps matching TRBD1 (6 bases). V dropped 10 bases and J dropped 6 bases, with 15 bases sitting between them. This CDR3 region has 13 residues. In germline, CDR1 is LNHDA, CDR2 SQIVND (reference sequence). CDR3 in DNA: TGTGCCACCCGACCAGGGGTTGCCGGGGAGCTGTTTTTT. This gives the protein CATRPGVAGELFF.

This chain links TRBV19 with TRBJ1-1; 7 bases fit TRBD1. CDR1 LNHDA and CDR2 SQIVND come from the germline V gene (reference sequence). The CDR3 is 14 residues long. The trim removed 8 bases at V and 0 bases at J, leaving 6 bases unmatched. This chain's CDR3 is CASRTGAMNTEAFF. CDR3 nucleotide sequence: TGTGCCAGTCGGACAGGCGCAATGAACACTGAAGCTTTCTTT.

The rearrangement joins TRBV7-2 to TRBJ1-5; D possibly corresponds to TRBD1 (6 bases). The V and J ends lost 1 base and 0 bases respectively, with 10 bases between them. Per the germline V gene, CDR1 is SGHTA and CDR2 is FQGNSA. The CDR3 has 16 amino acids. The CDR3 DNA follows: TGTGCCAGCAGCTTAGGGACAGCCTCTAGCAATCAGCCCCAGCATTTT. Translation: CASSLGTASSNQPQHF.